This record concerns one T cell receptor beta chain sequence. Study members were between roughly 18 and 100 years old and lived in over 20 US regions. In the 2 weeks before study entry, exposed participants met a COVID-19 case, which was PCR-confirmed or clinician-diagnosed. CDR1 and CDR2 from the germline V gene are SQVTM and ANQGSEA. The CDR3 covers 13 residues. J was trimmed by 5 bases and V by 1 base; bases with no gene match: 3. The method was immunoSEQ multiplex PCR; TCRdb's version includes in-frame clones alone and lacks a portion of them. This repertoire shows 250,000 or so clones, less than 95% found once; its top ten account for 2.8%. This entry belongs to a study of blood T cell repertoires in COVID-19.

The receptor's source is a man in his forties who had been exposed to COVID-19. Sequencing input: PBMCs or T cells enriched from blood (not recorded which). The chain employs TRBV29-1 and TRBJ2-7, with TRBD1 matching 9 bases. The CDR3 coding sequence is TGCAGCGTTGAAGCGGGACAGGGAAACGAGCAGTACTTC. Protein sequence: CSVEAGQGNEQYF.